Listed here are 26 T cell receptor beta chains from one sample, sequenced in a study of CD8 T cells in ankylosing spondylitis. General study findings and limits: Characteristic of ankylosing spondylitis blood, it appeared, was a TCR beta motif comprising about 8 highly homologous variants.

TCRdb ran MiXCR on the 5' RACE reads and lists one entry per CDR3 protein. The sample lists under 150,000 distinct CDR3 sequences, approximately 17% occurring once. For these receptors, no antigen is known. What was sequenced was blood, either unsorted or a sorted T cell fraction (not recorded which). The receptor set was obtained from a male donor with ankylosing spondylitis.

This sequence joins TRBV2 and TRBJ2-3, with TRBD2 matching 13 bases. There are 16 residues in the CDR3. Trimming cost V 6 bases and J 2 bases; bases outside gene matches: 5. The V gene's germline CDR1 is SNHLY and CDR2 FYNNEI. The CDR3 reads CASSPLAGGYTDTQYF. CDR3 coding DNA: TGTGCCAGCAGCCCACTAGCGGGAGGGTACACAGATACGCAGTATTTT.

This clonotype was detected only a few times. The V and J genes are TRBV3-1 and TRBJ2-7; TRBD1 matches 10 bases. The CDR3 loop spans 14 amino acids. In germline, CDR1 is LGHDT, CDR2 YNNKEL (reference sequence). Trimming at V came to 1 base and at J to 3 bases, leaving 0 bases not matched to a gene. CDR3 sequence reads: CASSQGTGGYEQYF. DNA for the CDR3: TGTGCCAGCAGCCAAGGGACAGGGGGCTACGAGCAGTACTTC.

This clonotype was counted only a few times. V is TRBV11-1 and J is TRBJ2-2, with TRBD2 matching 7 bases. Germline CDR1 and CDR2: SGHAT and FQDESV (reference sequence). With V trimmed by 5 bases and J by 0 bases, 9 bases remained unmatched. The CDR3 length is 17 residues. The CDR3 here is CASSLPSSGANTGELFF. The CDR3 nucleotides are TGTGCCAGCAGCCTCCCCTCTAGCGGCGCGAACACCGGGGAGCTGTTTTTT.

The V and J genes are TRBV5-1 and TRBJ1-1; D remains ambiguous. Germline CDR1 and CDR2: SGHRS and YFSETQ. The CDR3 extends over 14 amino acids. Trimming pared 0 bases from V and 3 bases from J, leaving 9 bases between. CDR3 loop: CASSLAGQDTEAFF. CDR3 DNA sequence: TGCGCCAGCAGCTTGGCGGGTCAGGACACTGAAGCTTTCTTT.

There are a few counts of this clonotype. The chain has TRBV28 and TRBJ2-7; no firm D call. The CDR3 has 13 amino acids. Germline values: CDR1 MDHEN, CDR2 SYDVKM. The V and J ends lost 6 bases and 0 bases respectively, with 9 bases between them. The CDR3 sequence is CASSHKSSYEQYF. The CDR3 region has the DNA TGTGCCAGCAGCCACAAGAGCTCCTACGAGCAGTACTTC.

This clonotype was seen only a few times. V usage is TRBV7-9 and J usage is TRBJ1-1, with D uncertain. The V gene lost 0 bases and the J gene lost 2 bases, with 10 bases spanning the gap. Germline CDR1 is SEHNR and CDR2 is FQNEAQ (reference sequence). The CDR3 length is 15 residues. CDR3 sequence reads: CASSLALSGNTEAFF. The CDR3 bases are TGTGCCAGCAGCTTAGCTCTATCGGGCAACACTGAAGCTTTCTTT.

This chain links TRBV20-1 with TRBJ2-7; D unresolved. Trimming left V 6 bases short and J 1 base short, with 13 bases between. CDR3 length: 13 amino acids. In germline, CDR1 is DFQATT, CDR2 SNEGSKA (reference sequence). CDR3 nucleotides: TGCAGTGCCACGGGTCTCGATTCCTACGAGCAGTACTTC. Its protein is CSATGLDSYEQYF.

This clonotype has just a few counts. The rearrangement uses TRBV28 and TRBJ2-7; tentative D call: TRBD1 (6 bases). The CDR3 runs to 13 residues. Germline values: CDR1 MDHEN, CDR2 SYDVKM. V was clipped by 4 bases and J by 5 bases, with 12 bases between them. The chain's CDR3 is CASSSPGAHEQYF. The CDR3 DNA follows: TGTGCCAGCAGTTCCCCAGGGGCCCACGAGCAGTACTTC.

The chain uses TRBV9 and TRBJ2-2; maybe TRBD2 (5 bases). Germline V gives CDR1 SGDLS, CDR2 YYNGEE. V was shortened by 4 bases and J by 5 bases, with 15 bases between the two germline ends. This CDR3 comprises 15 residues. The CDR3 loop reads CASSPGGGVTGELFF. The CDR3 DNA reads TGTGCCAGCAGCCCTGGAGGCGGAGTTACCGGGGAGCTGTTTTTT.

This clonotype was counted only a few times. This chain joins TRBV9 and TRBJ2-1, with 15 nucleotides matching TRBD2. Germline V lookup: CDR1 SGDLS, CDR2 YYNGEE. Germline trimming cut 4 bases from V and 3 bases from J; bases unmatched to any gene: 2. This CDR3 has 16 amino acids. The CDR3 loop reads CASSSGLAGGYNEQFF. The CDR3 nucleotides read TGTGCCAGCAGCTCGGGACTAGCGGGGGGCTACAATGAGCAGTTCTTC.

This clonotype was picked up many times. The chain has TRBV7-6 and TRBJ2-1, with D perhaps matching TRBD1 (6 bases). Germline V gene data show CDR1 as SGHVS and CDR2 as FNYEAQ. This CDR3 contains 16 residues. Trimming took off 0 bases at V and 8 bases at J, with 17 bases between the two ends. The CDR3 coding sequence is TGTGCCAGCAGCTTAGCCACTCAGGGCTACAGGGATGAGCAGTTCTTC. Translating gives CASSLATQGYRDEQFF.

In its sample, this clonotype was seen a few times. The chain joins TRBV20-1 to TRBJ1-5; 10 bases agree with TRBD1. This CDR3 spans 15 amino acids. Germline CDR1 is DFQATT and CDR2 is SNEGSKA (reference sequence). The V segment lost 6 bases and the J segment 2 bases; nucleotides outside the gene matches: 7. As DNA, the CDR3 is TGCAGTGCAACGACAGGGGGCTTCGGCAATCAGCCCCAGCATTTT. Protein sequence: CSATTGGFGNQPQHF.

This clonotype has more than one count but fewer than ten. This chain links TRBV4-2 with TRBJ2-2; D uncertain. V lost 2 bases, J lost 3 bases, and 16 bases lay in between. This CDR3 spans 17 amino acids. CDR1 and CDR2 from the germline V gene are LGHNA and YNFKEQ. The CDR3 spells CASSQYPDLEDTGELFF. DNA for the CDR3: TGTGCCAGCAGCCAATATCCGGACCTCGAGGACACCGGGGAGCTGTTTTTT.

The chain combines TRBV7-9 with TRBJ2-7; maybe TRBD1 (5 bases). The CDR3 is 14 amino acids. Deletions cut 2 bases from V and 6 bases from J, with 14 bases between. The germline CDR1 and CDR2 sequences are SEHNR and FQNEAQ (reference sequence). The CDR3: CASSLQLTVGEQYF. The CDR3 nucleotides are TGTGCCAGCAGCTTACAATTGACAGTGGGCGAGCAGTACTTC.

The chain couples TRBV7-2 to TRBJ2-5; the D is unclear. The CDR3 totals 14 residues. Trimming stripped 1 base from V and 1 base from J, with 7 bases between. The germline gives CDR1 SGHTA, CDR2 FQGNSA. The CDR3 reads CASSLEVSQETQYF. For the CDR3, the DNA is TGTGCCAGCAGCTTAGAAGTATCCCAAGAGACCCAGTACTTC.

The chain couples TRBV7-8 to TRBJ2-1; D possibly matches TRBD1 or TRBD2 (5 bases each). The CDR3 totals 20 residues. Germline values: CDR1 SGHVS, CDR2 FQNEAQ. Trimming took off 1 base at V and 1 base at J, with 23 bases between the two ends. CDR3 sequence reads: CASSLGILRGLRGSYNEQFF. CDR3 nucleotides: TGTGCCAGCAGCTTAGGGATCCTCCGGGGCCTCAGAGGGTCCTACAATGAGCAGTTCTTC.

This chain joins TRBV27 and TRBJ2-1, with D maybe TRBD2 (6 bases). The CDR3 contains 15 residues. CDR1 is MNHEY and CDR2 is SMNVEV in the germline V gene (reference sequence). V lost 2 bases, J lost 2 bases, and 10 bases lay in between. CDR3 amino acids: CASSLRASAYNEQFF. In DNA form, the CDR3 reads TGTGCCAGCAGTTTACGCGCTAGCGCCTACAATGAGCAGTTCTTC.

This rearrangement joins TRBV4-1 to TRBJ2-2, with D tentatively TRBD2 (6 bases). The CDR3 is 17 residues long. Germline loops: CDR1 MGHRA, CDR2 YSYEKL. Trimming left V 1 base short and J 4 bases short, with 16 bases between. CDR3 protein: CASSQAYGRYGTGELFF. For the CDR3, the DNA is TGCGCCAGCAGCCAAGCTTACGGGAGATATGGCACCGGGGAGCTGTTTTTT.

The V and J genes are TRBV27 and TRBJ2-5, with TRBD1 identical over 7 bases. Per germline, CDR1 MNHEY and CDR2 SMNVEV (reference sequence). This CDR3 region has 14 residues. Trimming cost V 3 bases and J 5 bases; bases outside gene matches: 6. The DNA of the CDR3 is TGTGCCAGCAGTTTTAACAGGGGTACGGAGACCCAGTACTTC. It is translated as CASSFNRGTETQYF.

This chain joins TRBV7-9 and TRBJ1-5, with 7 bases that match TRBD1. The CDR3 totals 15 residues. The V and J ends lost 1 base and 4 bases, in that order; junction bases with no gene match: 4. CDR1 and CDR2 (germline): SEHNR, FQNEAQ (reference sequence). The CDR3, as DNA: TGTGCCAGCAGCTTAGGGGACAGCCTTAATCAGCCCCAGCATTTT. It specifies CASSLGDSLNQPQHF.

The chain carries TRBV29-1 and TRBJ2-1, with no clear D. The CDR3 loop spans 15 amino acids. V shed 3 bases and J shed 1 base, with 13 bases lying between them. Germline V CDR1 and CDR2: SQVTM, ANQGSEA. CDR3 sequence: CSVEGLPYSYNEQFF. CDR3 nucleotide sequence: TGCAGCGTTGAGGGGTTACCTTATTCCTACAATGAGCAGTTCTTC.

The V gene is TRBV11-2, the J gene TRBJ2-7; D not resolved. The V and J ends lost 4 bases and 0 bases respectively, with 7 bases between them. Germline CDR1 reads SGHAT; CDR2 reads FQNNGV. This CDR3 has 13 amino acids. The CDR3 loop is CASSSDSSYEQYF. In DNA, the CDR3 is TGTGCCAGCAGCTCCGACTCCTCCTACGAGCAGTACTTC.

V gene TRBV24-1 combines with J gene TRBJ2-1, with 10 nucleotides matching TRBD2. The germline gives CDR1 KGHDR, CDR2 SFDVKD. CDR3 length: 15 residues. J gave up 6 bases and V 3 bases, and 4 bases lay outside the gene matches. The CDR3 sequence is CATSDIAGGINEQFF. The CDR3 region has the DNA TGTGCCACCAGTGATATAGCGGGAGGCATCAATGAGCAGTTCTTC.

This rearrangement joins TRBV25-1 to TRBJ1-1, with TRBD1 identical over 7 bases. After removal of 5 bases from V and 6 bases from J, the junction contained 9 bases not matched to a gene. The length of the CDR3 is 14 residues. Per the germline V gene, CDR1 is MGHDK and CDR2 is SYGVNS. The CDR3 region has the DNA TGTGCCAGCAGTAACCCCTCGACAGGGTCTGAAGCTTTCTTT. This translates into CASSNPSTGSEAFF.

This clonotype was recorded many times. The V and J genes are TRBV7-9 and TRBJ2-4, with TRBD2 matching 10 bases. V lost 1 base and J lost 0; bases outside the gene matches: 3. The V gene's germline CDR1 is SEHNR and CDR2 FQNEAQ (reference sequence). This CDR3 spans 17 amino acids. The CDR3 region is CASSLVRTSGAKNIQYF. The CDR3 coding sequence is TGTGCCAGCAGCTTAGTTCGGACTAGCGGAGCCAAAAACATTCAGTACTTC.

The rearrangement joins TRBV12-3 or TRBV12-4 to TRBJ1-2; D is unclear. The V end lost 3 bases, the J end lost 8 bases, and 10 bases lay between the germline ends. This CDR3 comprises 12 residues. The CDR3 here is CASSFMSEGYTF. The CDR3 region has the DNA TGTGCCAGCAGTTTCATGAGTGAGGGCTACACCTTC.